The present T cell receptor beta chain was sequenced within a study of OX40 agonist ivuxolimab in advanced cancers. Study background: Patients received ivuxolimab, an agonistic anti-OX40 (CD134) antibody. Past anti-PD-1, anti-PD-L1 or anti-CTLA-4 therapy was accepted, and 35% to 45% had received some.

V gave up 10 bases and J gave up 7 bases, with 20 bases separating them. The germline V gene encodes CDR1 MDHEN and CDR2 SYDVKM. This CDR3 region has 15 residues. Measured with immunoSEQ multiplex PCR; TCRdb has only the in-frame clones, and not every one. Among some 80,000 clones listed, around 87% were seen once. This chain joins TRBV28 and TRBJ1-6, with a tentative D call TRBD1 (5 bases). The sequenced sample was CD4+ or CD8+ T cells sorted from blood, obtained in a trial of the OX40 agonist ivuxolimab. The TCR sequence derives from an adult with an advanced solid tumor such as melanoma, head and neck, liver or kidney cancer. CDR3 sequence (DNA): TGTGCCACCACAACGTGGGCAGGGACCAATTCACCCCTCCACTTT. This sequence encodes CATTTWAGTNSPLHF.